This T cell receptor (beta chain) was obtained from a study of blood T cell repertoires in COVID-19. Study-level background: Italy, Spain and the United States were the sources of the convalescent and acute COVID-19 samples. The cDNA or gDNA used as material had been derived from T cells, B-cell-depleted T cells, or PBMCs.

In the original processing: Nucleated cell number was recorded as an estimate derived from reference gene primer amplification. Profiled with immunoSEQ multiplex PCR; TCRdb holds only in-frame clones, not every one. V, J and clone size are those of that table, while D and trimming were read from the DNA. The data hold fewer than 200,000 clones, with around four fifths observed a single time. Sequencing used peripheral blood. The TCR was taken from a man in his 70s with acute or convalescent COVID-19.

This CDR3 is CASSPGWGGTDTQYF. The DNA of the CDR3 is TGCGCCAGCAGTCCGGGTTGGGGGGGCACAGATACGCAGTATTTT. The chain combines TRBV5-1 with TRBJ2-3, with D perhaps TRBD2 (6 bases). The CDR3 sequence is 15 residues long. The germline V gene encodes CDR1 SGHRS and CDR2 YFSETQ. Trimming removed 5 bases from V and 1 base from J, with 14 bases in between.